The 10 T cell receptor beta chains given below trace back to one sample, sequenced in a study of T cells in Graves' hyperthyroidism and ophthalmopathy. TCR beta CDR3 regions were amplified from RNA. The HTBI primer set drove a first-round RT-PCR of the TCR CDR3. One entry per CDR3 protein, called by TCRdb with MiXCR from the multiplex PCR reads. The sample has around 350,000 distinct CDR3 sequences; 14% are singletons. Sequenced sample: blood. These receptors came from a woman younger than 45 with Graves' ophthalmopathy.

V usage is TRBV4-1 and J usage is TRBJ1-5; tentative D call: TRBD1 (5 bases). This CDR3 comprises 14 residues. Looked up from germline, CDR1 is MGHRA and CDR2 is YSYEKL. The ends were cut back, 1 base at V and 4 bases at J, with 8 bases in the middle. The CDR3 loop is CASSQGRTNQPQHF. The CDR3 DNA reads TGCGCCAGCAGCCAAGGGCGGACAAATCAGCCCCAGCATTTT.

The table lists this clonotype with many counts. The chain carries TRBV12-3 or TRBV12-4 and TRBJ1-2; tentative D call: TRBD1 (5 bases). The CDR3 loop spans 11 amino acids. Trimming stripped 8 bases from V and 6 bases from J, with 10 bases between. This chain's CDR3 is CASGWGDGYTF. CDR3 nucleotide sequence: TGTGCCAGCGGGTGGGGCGATGGCTACACCTTC.

This clonotype was seen ten or more times. The rearrangement joins TRBV11-3 to TRBJ2-1; possible D gene TRBD2, 5 bases. Germline V gives CDR1 SGHNT, CDR2 YENEEA. V was pared by 5 bases and J by 8 bases, with 19 bases between. CDR3 size: 15 residues. The CDR3 region is CASSRGLLTGDEQFF. The DNA of the CDR3 is TGTGCCAGCAGCCGAGGACTGTTGACTGGGGATGAGCAGTTCTTC.

The chain carries TRBV9 and TRBJ2-7; 7 positions match TRBD1. Germline V gives CDR1 SGDLS, CDR2 YYNGEE. This CDR3 contains 14 residues. Unmatched junction bases numbered 6, after V lost 0 bases and J lost 6 bases. The CDR3 DNA follows: TGTGCCAGCAGCGTAGTTGACAGGGCGGGCGAGCAGTACTTC. This codes for CASSVVDRAGEQYF.

This clonotype was detected only a few times. A read error is possible here, since a much larger clone lies one base away. The chain combines TRBV30 with TRBJ2-7, with TRBD1 matching over 9 bases. V was pared by 8 bases and J by 5 bases, with 16 bases of the junction left unmatched. The CDR3 is made up of 15 amino acids. Germline lookup yields CDR1 GTSNPN and CDR2 SVGIG (reference sequence). In DNA, the CDR3 is TGTGCCCGGACCCATTCGGGACAGGGTTTTCACGAGCAGTACTTC. It specifies CARTHSGQGFHEQYF.

The chain has TRBV5-1 and TRBJ2-5, with TRBD1 matching 7 bases. With V trimmed by 4 bases and J by 4 bases, 7 bases remained unmatched. The CDR3 is 14 residues long. CDR1 and CDR2 (germline): SGHRS, YFSETQ. This CDR3 reads CASSNSTGIETQYF. DNA of the CDR3: TGCGCCAGCAGCAACTCGACAGGGATAGAGACCCAGTACTTC. Full variable domain (missing parts from reference TRBV5-1 and TRBJ2-5): KAGVTQTPRYLIKTRGQQVTLSCSPISGHRSVSWYQQTPGQGLQFLFEYFSETQRNKGNFPGRFSGRQFSNSRSEMNVSTLELGDSALYLCASSNSTGIETQYFGPGTRLLVL.

This clonotype appeared a few times. This rearrangement joins TRBV10-2 to TRBJ1-6; D possibly corresponds to TRBD1 (6 bases). The germline CDR1 and CDR2 sequences are WSHSY and SAAADI. V gave up 3 bases and J gave up 12 bases, with 12 bases separating them. This CDR3 region has 13 residues. The CDR3 protein is CASSERTERPLHF. CDR3 sequence (DNA): TGCGCCAGCAGTGAACGGACAGAGAGACCCCTCCACTTT.

Ten or more counts support this clonotype. This chain connects TRBV30 to TRBJ2-5, with 7 bases aligning to TRBD2. Germline loops: CDR1 GTSNPN, CDR2 SVGIG (reference sequence). Germline trimming cut 5 bases from V and 6 bases from J; bases unmatched to any gene: 9. This CDR3 comprises 13 residues. Written as DNA, the CDR3 is TGTGCCTGGGAGACGGGGGGTAGAAAGACCCAGTACTTC. Amino acids: CAWETGGRKTQYF.

This clonotype was counted at least ten times. V is TRBV5-8 and J is TRBJ2-1; 9 bases fit TRBD1. In germline, CDR1 is SGHTS, CDR2 YDEGEE. The junction had 5 bases not matched to a gene; V was cut back by 3 bases and J by 1 base. The length of the CDR3 is 16 residues. CDR3 in DNA: TGTGCCAGCAGCTCCGGGACAGGGTGGTCCTACAATGAGCAGTTCTTC. It yields the protein CASSSGTGWSYNEQFF.

The chain is built from TRBV4-2 and TRBJ2-3; 8 nucleotides agree with TRBD2. Germline CDR1 LGHNA, CDR2 YNFKEQ. The CDR3 has 17 amino acids. V lost 3 bases and J lost 3; bases outside the gene matches: 11. CDR3 loop: CASSQGLQAGATDTQYF. CDR3 nucleotides: TGTGCCAGCAGCCAGGGTTTACAAGCGGGGGCGACAGATACGCAGTATTTT.